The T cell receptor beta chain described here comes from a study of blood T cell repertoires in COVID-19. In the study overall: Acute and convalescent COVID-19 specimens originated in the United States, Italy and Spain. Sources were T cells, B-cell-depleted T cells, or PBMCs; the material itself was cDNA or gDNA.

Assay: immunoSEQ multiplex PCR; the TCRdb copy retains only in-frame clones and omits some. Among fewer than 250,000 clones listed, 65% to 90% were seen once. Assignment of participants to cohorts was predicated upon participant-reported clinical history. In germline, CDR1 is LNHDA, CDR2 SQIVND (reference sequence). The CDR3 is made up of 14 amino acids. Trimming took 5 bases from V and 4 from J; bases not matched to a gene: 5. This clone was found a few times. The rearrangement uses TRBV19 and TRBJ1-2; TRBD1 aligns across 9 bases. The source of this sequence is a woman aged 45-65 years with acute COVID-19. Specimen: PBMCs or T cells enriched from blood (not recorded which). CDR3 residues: CASSYRGRGYGYTF. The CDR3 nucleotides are TGTGCCAGTAGTTACAGGGGGCGCGGCTATGGCTACACCTTC.